This passage covers 28 T cell receptor beta chains from one sample sequenced in a study of T cells in Graves' hyperthyroidism and ophthalmopathy. Amplification targeted TCR beta CDR3 regions from RNA transcripts. A first-round RT-PCR of the TCR CDR3 used the HTBI primer set. TCRdb re-called the multiplex PCR reads with MiXCR, one entry per CDR3 protein. The profile shows roughly 240,000 distinct CDR3 sequences, about a sixth of them singletons. The sample was blood. These TCRs come from a woman between 18 and 29 years old with Graves' ophthalmopathy.

There are many counts of this clonotype. The chain employs TRBV12-3 or TRBV12-4 and TRBJ1-2; D is unresolved. The length of the CDR3 is 19 residues. V shed 6 bases and J shed 0 bases, with 26 bases lying between them. CDR3 amino acids: CASRKFHLGRLIANYGYTF. CDR3 nucleotides: TGTGCCAGCAGAAAATTCCACCTCGGGAGACTCATAGCTAACTATGGCTACACCTTC.

This chain uses TRBV28 with TRBJ1-1; 9 nucleotides align to TRBD1. With 4 bases clipped from V and 4 bases from J, the junction kept 10 bases outside the gene matches. The CDR3 loop spans 16 amino acids. CDR1 and CDR2 from the germline V gene are MDHEN and SYDVKM. CDR3 nucleotide sequence: TGTGCCAGCAGTTCTCTCGGGACAGGGTATGGCACTGAAGCTTTCTTT. Protein sequence: CASSSLGTGYGTEAFF.

This clonotype was seen ten or more times. This chain links TRBV20-1 with TRBJ1-1, with a weak D call TRBD1 (5 bases). V was pared by 4 bases and J by 0 bases, with 12 bases between. Germline assignment: CDR1 DFQATT and CDR2 SNEGSKA (reference sequence). This CDR3 is 14 amino acids long. This CDR3 is CSATKTVMNTEAFF. Here the CDR3 DNA reads TGCAGTGCTACCAAGACAGTCATGAACACTGAAGCTTTCTTT.

This clonotype has at least ten counts. V is TRBV28 and J is TRBJ1-1; possibly TRBD1 for D (5 bases). The CDR3 is 15 residues long. V gave up 2 bases and J gave up 0 bases, with 10 bases separating them. The V gene's germline CDR1 is MDHEN and CDR2 SYDVKM. The CDR3 sequence: CASSLPGTLNTEAFF. The CDR3, as DNA: TGTGCCAGCAGTTTACCAGGGACGCTGAACACTGAAGCTTTCTTT.

This clonotype has at least ten counts. V gene TRBV5-6 combines with J gene TRBJ2-1, with TRBD2 identical over 14 bases. This CDR3 spans 18 amino acids. Trimming at V came to 4 bases and at J to 6 bases, leaving 12 bases not matched to a gene. Germline V gives CDR1 SGHDT, CDR2 YYEEEE. The CDR3 sequence is CASSAGLAGGLGGNEQFF. The DNA of the CDR3 is TGTGCCAGCAGCGCAGGACTAGCGGGAGGCCTTGGGGGCAATGAGCAGTTCTTC. The full variable domain, completed using reference TRBV5-6 and TRBJ2-1, is DAGVTQSPTHLIKTRGQQVTLRCSPKSGHDTVSWYQQALGQGPQFIFQYYEEEERQRGNFPDRFSGHQFPNYSSELNVNALLLGDSALYLCASSAGLAGGLGGNEQFFGPGTRLTVL.

This clonotype was detected ten times or more. V and J are TRBV11-2 and TRBJ2-5, with D tentatively TRBD2 (5 bases). There are 15 residues in the CDR3. Germline-derived CDR1 and CDR2 are SGHAT and FQNNGV. Trimming took off 0 bases at V and 7 bases at J, with 15 bases between the two ends. CDR3 loop: CASSLDRGTWGTQYF. The CDR3 nucleotides are TGTGCCAGCAGCTTAGATCGGGGAACTTGGGGGACCCAGTACTTC.

This clonotype was recorded at least ten times. The chain employs TRBV13 and TRBJ1-4, with TRBD1 matching over 7 bases. The V gene's germline CDR1 is PRHDT and CDR2 FYEKMQ (reference sequence). The CDR3 has 13 amino acids. With V trimmed by 8 bases and J by 4 bases, 4 bases remained unmatched. CDR3 sequence reads: CASLDRVNEKLFF. DNA for the CDR3: TGTGCCAGCCTTGACAGGGTTAATGAAAAACTGTTTTTT.

This clonotype was seen at least ten times. This sequence joins TRBV7-2 and TRBJ1-6; no clear D. Germline CDR1 SGHTA, CDR2 FQGNSA. The CDR3 totals 15 residues. The V and J ends lost 1 base and 4 bases respectively, with 8 bases between them. CDR3 in DNA: TGTGCCAGCAGCTTAGTTGGGTATTATAATTCACCCCTCCACTTT. It yields the protein CASSLVGYYNSPLHF. The full variable domain, completed using reference TRBV7-2 and TRBJ1-6, is GAGVSQSPSNKVTEKGKDVELRCDPISGHTALYWYRQSLGQGLEFLIYFQGNSAPDKSGLPSDRFSAERTGGSVSTLTIQRTQQEDSAVYLCASSLVGYYNSPLHFGNGTRLTVT.

This chain joins TRBV18 and TRBJ1-1; TRBD1 matches 9 bases. V was clipped by 4 bases and J by 0 bases; unmatched bases: 0. This CDR3 has 14 amino acids. Germline assignment: CDR1 KGHSH and CDR2 LQKENI. CDR3 sequence: CASSRQGVNTEAFF. The CDR3 bases are TGTGCCAGCTCACGACAGGGGGTGAACACTGAAGCTTTCTTT.

This clonotype appeared many times. Germline and junction disagree at one end, which may indicate a read error. The chain has TRBV7-9 and TRBJ1-2; D is perhaps TRBD1 (6 bases). The CDR3 extends over 9 amino acids. Germline CDR1 reads SEHNR; CDR2 reads FQNEAQ (reference sequence). Here the CDR3 DNA reads TGCAAAGGGGGAGATGGCTACACCTTC. Its translation: CKGGDGYTF.

This clonotype was observed a handful of times. Given a much more abundant clone one base away, this may be a read error. This is likely a read error, given that the CDR3 carries no conserved phenylalanine or tryptophan at its end. V and J are TRBV12-3 or TRBV12-4 and TRBJ2-3; D is unresolved. The V and J ends lost 1 base and 2 bases respectively, with 10 bases between them. CDR3 length: 15 residues. The CDR3 loop reads CASSLGLSDTDTQYL. CDR3 nucleotide sequence: TGTGCCAGCAGTTTAGGTCTGTCGGACACAGATACGCAGTATCTT.

V usage is TRBV28 and J usage is TRBJ1-5; D is undetermined. The CDR3 spans 12 residues. V shed 3 bases and J shed 11 bases, with 11 bases lying between them. Germline V CDR1 and CDR2: MDHEN, SYDVKM. CDR3 protein: CASSFAGGAQHF. For the CDR3, the DNA is TGTGCCAGCAGTTTCGCGGGAGGAGCCCAGCATTTT.

This clonotype was picked up many times. One end of the junction fails to match germline, which may point to a read error. This rearrangement joins TRBV19 to TRBJ2-7, with 11 bases identical to TRBD2. CDR1 and CDR2 from the germline V gene are LNHDA and SQIVND (reference sequence). The CDR3 loop spans 14 amino acids. The CDR3, as DNA: TGCGCCAGCAGTCCCGGGACTAGCGGATACGAGCAGTACTTC. It encodes CASSPGTSGYEQYF. Full variable domain (missing parts from reference TRBV19 and TRBJ2-7): DGGITQSPKYLFRKEGQNVTLSCEQNLNHDAMYWYRQDPGQGLRLIYYSQIVNDFQKGDIAEGYSVSREKKESFPLTVTSAQKNPTAFYLCASSPGTSGYEQYFGPGTRLTVT.

This clonotype was recorded at least ten times. The chain uses TRBV10-3 and TRBJ1-1; D gene uncertain. From germline, CDR1 is ENHRY and CDR2 SYGVKD. The CDR3 consists of 13 residues. V lost 8 bases and J lost 7, with 17 bases in between. The CDR3 DNA reads TGTGCCATCGGCCGGACCTCGGTGGGTGAAGCTTTCTTT. This translates into CAIGRTSVGEAFF.

The chain joins TRBV7-6 to TRBJ2-1, with D perhaps matching TRBD1 (5 bases). Germline loops: CDR1 SGHVS, CDR2 FNYEAQ. V lost 4 bases and J lost 7, with 20 bases in between. The CDR3 has 16 amino acids. In DNA form, the CDR3 reads TGTGCCAGCAGCTCCCAGGGTTTAGGGATGAAAAATGAGCAGTTCTTC. It encodes CASSSQGLGMKNEQFF.

This clonotype was seen ten or more times. The chain has TRBV2 and TRBJ1-6; D uncertain. There are 13 residues in the CDR3. Trimming stripped 7 bases from V and 8 bases from J, with 12 bases between. Germline V gives CDR1 SNHLY, CDR2 FYNNEI. CDR3 region: CASMSARDSPLHF. CDR3 DNA sequence: TGTGCCAGCATGTCGGCGAGGGATTCACCCCTCCACTTT.

This clonotype was counted many times. The gene calls are TRBV5-1 and TRBJ2-1; TRBD1 matches at 8 bases. V was pared by 3 bases and J by 7 bases, with 0 bases of the junction left unmatched. Germline CDR1 is SGHRS and CDR2 is YFSETQ. The CDR3 runs 12 residues. CDR3 protein: CASSWTGNEQFF. The CDR3 DNA sequence: TGCGCCAGCAGCTGGACAGGGAATGAGCAGTTCTTC.

This clonotype occurred many times. The gene calls are TRBV3-1 and TRBJ1-1; possibly TRBD1 for D (6 bases). The germline gives CDR1 LGHDT, CDR2 YNNKEL (reference sequence). CDR3 length: 12 amino acids. The V end was cut by 2 bases, the J end by 6 bases, with 7 bases between. CDR3 coding DNA: TGTGCCAGCAGCCAAACAGGGTCTGAAGCTTTCTTT. This sequence encodes CASSQTGSEAFF.

This clonotype was recorded many times. The chain couples TRBV28 to TRBJ1-1, with D maybe TRBD1 (6 bases). This CDR3 has 15 residues. The V end lost 5 bases, the J end lost 0 bases, and 13 bases lay between the germline ends. The germline gives CDR1 MDHEN, CDR2 SYDVKM. As DNA, the CDR3 is TGTGCCAGCAGTCCTCCGGGACACATGAACACTGAAGCTTTCTTT. Translation gives CASSPPGHMNTEAFF.

In this sample, this clonotype turned up a few times. A read error may be the cause here, since a much bigger clone is one base away. The CDR3 carries no conserved terminal phenylalanine or tryptophan, so it likely arises from a read error. The V gene is TRBV2, the J gene TRBJ1-1; tentatively, D is TRBD1 (6 bases). This CDR3 spans 14 amino acids. Germline V gives CDR1 SNHLY, CDR2 FYNNEI. The V gene lost 7 bases and the J gene lost 1 base, with 13 bases spanning the gap. The CDR3 coding sequence is TGTGCCAGCAATGCTGGGGGGCGGAACACTGAAGCTTTCCTT. Its protein product is CASNAGGRNTEAFL.

This clonotype has a count of ten or more. This chain links TRBV28 with TRBJ1-2; 7 nucleotides agree with TRBD1. The germline gives CDR1 MDHEN, CDR2 SYDVKM. The V gene end was trimmed by 7 bases and the J gene end by 4 bases; junction bases not matched to a gene: 12. CDR3 length equals 15 residues. The CDR3 region has the DNA TGTGCCAGCATTCCAACAGGGGATCGTCCCTATGGCTACACCTTC. Translation gives CASIPTGDRPYGYTF.

This clonotype was seen many times. This sequence joins TRBV3-1 and TRBJ2-1; 13 bases agree with TRBD2. The CDR3 contains 16 residues. CDR1 LGHDT and CDR2 YNNKEL come from the germline V gene (reference sequence). V lost 3 bases, J lost 4 bases, and 3 bases stayed unmatched. CDR3 bases: TGTGCCAGCAGCCACGGACTAGCGGGAGCTTACAATGAGCAGTTCTTC. Translation gives CASSHGLAGAYNEQFF.

This clonotype was observed many times. The rearrangement joins TRBV6-1 to TRBJ1-1; 7 bases line up with TRBD1. The germline gives CDR1 MNHNS, CDR2 SASEGT. The V gene end was trimmed by 7 bases and the J gene end by 4 bases; junction bases not matched to a gene: 6. This CDR3 has 13 amino acids. The CDR3 is CASIFDRATEAFF. Here the CDR3 DNA reads TGTGCCAGCATTTTCGACAGGGCCACTGAAGCTTTCTTT.

This clonotype was recorded many times. CDR3 amino acids: CASSQGTGGTYEQYF. The CDR3 nucleotides read TGTGCCAGCAGCCAAGGGACAGGGGGGACCTACGAGCAGTACTTC. The chain links TRBV11-2 to TRBJ2-7; 11 positions match TRBD1. Germline assignment: CDR1 SGHAT and CDR2 FQNNGV. The J segment lost 2 bases and the V segment lost 5 bases, leaving 5 bases of the junction unmatched. This CDR3 contains 15 residues.

This clonotype has at least ten counts. The chain is built from TRBV6-1 and TRBJ2-7; a possible D gene is TRBD1 (6 bases). Looked up from germline, CDR1 is MNHNS and CDR2 is SASEGT. V was cut by 7 bases and J by 3 bases, with 19 bases left in between. The length of the CDR3 is 15 residues. CDR3 in DNA: TGTGCCAGCACTCCTTCCCGGGACAAATTCTACGAGCAGTACTTC. Translation: CASTPSRDKFYEQYF.

The chain combines TRBV28 with TRBJ2-2, with unresolved D. Germline lookup yields CDR1 MDHEN and CDR2 SYDVKM. This CDR3 has 15 amino acids. Deletions cut 6 bases from V and 6 bases from J, with 17 bases between. The CDR3 sequence is CASSRRRSLSGELFF. CDR3 bases: TGTGCCAGCAGCCGACGTCGCAGCCTTTCCGGGGAGCTGTTTTTT.

At least ten counts were recorded for this clonotype. The J gene is TRBJ1-1, the V gene TRBV7-2; TRBD1 aligns across 10 bases. Germline V gene lookup returns CDR1 SGHTA and CDR2 FQGNSA. The CDR3 is 14 amino acids. V lost 5 bases, J lost 10 bases, and 10 bases stayed unmatched. The CDR3 loop is CASSEGQGLPGAFF. For the CDR3, the DNA is TGTGCCAGCAGCGAGGGACAGGGGCTGCCTGGAGCTTTCTTT.

This clonotype has at least ten counts. The chain couples TRBV7-2 to TRBJ2-3; TRBD2 matches 10 bases. Looked up from germline, CDR1 is SGHTA and CDR2 is FQGNSA. With 5 bases clipped from V and 3 bases from J, the junction kept 5 bases outside the gene matches. The CDR3 covers 15 residues. The DNA of the CDR3 is TGTGCCAGCAGCCTACCGACTAGCGGGACAGATACGCAGTATTTT. Amino acids: CASSLPTSGTDTQYF.